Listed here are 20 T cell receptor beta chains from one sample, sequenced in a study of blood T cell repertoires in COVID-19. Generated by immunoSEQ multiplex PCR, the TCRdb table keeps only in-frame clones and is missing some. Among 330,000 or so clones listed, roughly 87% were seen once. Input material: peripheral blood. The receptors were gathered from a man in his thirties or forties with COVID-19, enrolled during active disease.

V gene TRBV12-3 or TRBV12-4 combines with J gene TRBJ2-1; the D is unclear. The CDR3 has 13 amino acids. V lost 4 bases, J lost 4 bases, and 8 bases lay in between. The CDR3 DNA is TGTGCCAGCAGTTCTCCGAGGTACAATGAGCAGTTCTTC. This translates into CASSSPRYNEQFF.

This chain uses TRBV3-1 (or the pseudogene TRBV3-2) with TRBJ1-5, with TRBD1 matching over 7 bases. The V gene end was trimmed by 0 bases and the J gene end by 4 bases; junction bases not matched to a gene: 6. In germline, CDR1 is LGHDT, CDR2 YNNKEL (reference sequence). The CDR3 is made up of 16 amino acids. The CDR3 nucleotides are TGTGCCAGCAGCCAAGAGCCTCCAGGGGGTAATCAGCCCCAGCATTTT. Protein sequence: CASSQEPPGGNQPQHF.

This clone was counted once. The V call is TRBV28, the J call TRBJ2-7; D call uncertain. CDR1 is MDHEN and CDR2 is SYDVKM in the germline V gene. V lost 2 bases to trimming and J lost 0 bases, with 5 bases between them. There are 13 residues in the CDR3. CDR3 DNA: TGTGCCAGCAGTTTAGGCACCTCCTACGAGCAGTACTTC. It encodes CASSLGTSYEQYF.

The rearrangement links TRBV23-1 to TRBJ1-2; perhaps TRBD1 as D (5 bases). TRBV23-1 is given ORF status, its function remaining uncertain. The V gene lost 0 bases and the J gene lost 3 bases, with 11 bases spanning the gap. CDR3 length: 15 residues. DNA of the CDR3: TGCGCCAGCAGTCAATCTGGGGCTAAGGACTATGGCTACACCTTC. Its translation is CASSQSGAKDYGYTF.

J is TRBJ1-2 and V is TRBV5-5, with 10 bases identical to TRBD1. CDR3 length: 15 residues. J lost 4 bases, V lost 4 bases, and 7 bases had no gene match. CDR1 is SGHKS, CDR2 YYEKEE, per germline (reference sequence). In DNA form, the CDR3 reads TGTGCCAGCAGCGCAGATGGACAGGGGGTCTATGGCTACACCTTC. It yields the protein CASSADGQGVYGYTF.

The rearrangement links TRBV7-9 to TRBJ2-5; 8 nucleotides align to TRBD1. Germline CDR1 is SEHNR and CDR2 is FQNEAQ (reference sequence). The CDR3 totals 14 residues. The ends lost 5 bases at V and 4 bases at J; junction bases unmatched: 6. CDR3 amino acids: CASSPGTGGETQYF. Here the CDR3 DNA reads TGTGCCAGCAGCCCCGGGACAGGAGGAGAGACCCAGTACTTC. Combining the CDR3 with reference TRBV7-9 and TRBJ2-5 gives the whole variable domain DTGVSQNPRHKITKRGQNVTFRCDPISEHNRLYWYRQTLGQGPEFLTYFQNEAQLEKSRLLSDRFSAERPKGSFSTLEIQRTEQGDSAMYLCASSPGTGGETQYFGPGTRLLVL.

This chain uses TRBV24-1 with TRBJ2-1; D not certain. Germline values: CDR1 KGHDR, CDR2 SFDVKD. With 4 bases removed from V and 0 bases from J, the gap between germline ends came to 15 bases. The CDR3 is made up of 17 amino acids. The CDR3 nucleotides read TGTGCCACCAGTGACACTCACGACTCCCGCTCCTACAATGAGCAGTTCTTC. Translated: CATSDTHDSRSYNEQFF.

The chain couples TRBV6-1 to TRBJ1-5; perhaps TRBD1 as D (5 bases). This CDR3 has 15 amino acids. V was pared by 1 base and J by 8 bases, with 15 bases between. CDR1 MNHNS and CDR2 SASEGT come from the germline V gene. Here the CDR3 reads CASSEGPGLEKPQHF. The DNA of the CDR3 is TGTGCCAGCAGTGAAGGCCCAGGGTTGGAAAAGCCCCAGCATTTT.

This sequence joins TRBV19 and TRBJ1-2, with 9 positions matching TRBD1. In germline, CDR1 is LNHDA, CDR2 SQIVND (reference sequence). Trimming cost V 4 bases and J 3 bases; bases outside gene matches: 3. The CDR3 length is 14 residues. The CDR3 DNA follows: TGTGCCAGTAGTAGGGACAGGGATGACTATGGCTACACCTTC. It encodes CASSRDRDDYGYTF.

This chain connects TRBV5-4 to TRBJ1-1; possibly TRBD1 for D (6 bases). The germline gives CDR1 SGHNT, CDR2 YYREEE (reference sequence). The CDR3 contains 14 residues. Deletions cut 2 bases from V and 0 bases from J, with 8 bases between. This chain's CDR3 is CASSLWTVNTEAFF. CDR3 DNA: TGTGCCAGCAGCTTATGGACAGTGAACACTGAAGCTTTCTTT.

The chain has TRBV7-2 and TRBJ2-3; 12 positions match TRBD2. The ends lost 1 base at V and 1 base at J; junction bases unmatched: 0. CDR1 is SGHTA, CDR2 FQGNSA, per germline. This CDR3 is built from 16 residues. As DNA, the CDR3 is TGTGCCAGCAGCTTAGGGACTAGCGGGGGCACAGATACGCAGTATTTT. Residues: CASSLGTSGGTDTQYF.

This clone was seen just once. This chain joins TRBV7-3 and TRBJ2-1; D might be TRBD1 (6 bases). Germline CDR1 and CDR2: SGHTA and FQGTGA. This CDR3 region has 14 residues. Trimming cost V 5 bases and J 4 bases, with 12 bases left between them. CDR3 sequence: CASSPRTAYNEQFF. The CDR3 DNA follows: TGTGCCAGCAGCCCAAGGACAGCTTACAATGAGCAGTTCTTC.

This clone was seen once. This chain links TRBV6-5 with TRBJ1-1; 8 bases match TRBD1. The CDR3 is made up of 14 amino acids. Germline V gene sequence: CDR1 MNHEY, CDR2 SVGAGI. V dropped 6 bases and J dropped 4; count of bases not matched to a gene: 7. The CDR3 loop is CASRQQGVATEAFF. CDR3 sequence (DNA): TGTGCCAGCAGACAACAGGGGGTTGCCACTGAAGCTTTCTTT.

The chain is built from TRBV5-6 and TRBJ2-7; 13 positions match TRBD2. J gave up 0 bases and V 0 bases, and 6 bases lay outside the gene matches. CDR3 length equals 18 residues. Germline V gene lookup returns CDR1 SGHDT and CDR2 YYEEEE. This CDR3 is CASSLVGTSGMFSYEQYF. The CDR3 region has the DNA TGTGCCAGCAGCTTGGTGGGGACTAGCGGGATGTTCTCCTACGAGCAGTACTTC.

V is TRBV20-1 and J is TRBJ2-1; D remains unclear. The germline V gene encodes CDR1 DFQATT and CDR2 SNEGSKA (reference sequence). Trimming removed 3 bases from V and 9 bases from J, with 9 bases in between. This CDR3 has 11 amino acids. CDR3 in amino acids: CSARPSGEQFF. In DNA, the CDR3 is TGCAGTGCTAGGCCTTCGGGTGAGCAGTTCTTC.

The CDR3 DNA follows: TGTGCCAGTAGTCCCCGCCCGTCGGTCGCTTTAACCGGGGAGCTGTTTTTT. This codes for CASSPRPSVALTGELFF. The chain employs TRBV19 and TRBJ2-2; no reliable D call. Germline CDR1 reads LNHDA; CDR2 reads SQIVND (reference sequence). Trimming left V 5 bases short and J 5 bases short, with 21 bases between. The CDR3 is 17 residues long.

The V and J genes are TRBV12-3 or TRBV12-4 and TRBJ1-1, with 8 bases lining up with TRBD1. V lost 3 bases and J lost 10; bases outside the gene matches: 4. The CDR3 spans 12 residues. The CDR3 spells CASSFQGARAFF. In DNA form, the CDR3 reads TGTGCCAGCAGTTTTCAGGGGGCGCGAGCTTTCTTT.

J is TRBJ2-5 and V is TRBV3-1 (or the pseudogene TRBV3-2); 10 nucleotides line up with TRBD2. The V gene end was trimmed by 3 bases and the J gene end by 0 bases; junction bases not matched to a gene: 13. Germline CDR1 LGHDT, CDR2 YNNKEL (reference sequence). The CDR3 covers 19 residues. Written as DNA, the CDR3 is TGTGCCAGCAGCCATCCCAGGACTAGCGGACTAGTATACCAAGAGACCCAGTACTTC. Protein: CASSHPRTSGLVYQETQYF.

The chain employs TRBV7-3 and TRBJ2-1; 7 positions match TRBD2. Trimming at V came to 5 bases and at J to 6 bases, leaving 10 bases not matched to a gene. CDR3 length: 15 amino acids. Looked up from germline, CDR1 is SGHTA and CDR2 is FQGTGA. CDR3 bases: TGTGCCAGCAGCAAGTCCGGGACTAATCTCAATGAGCAGTTCTTC. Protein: CASSKSGTNLNEQFF.

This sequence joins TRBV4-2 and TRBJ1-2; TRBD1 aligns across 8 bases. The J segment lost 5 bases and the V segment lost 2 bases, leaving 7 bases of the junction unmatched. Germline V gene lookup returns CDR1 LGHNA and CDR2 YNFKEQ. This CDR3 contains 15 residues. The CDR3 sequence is CASSQRDRSFYGYTF. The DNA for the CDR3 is TGTGCCAGCAGCCAACGGGACAGGAGCTTTTATGGCTACACCTTC.